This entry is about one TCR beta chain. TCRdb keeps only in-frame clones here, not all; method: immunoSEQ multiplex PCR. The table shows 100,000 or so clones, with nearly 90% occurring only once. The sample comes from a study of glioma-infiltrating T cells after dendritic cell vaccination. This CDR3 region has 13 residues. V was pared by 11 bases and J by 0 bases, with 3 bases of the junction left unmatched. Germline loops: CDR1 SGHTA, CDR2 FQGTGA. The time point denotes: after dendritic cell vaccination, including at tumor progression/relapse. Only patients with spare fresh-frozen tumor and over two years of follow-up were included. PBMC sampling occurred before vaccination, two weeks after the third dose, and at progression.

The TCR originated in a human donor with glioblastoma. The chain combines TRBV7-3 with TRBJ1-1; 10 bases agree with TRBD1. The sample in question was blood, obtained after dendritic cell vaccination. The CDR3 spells CAQGTGVNTEAFF. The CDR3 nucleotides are TGTGCCCAAGGGACAGGGGTGAACACTGAAGCTTTCTTT.